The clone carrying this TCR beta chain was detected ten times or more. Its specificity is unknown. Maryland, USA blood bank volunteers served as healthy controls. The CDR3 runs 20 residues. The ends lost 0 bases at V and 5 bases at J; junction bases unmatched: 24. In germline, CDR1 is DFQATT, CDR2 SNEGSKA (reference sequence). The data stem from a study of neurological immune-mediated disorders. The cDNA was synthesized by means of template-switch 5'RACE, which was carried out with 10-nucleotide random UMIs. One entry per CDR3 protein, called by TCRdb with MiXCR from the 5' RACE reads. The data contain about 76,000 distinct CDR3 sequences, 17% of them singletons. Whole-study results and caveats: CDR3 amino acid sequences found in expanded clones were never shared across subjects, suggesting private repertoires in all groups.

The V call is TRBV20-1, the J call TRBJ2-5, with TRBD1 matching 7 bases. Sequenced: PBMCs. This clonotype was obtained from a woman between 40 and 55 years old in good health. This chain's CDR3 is CSARDTHLPVDRARVETQYF. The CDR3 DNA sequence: TGCAGTGCTAGAGATACCCACCTACCAGTAGACAGGGCGCGGGTGGAGACCCAGTACTTC.